Listed below are T cell receptor beta chains from one sample, sequenced in a study of cytomegalovirus exposure and HLA in healthy donors. The repertoire was sequenced with immunoSEQ multiplex PCR; TCRdb's copy has only in-frame clones and lacks some. The sample records about 180,000 clones, about 78% being singletons. Sequences were obtained from PBMCs. The receptors were sampled from a man between 35 and 55 years old in good health and CMV-seronegative. CDR3s include the opening cysteine and the closing phenylalanine or tryptophan. D genes are given only for firm matches. Clone size is given for some rows only: seen once, a few or many times, or a class if the clone is expanded.

TGTGCCAGCAGTTCGGGGGAGGCCGGGGAGCTGTTTTTT | CASSSGEAGELFF | - | TRBJ2-2 | TRBV6-4 | -
TGTGCCAGCAGCTTAGAGCCCAGGGGGAACACCGGGGAGCTGTTTTTT | CASSLEPRGNTGELFF | once | TRBJ2-2 | TRBV7-6 | -
TGTGCCAGCAGCTTTAAACAGAGTAATGAAAAACTGTTTTTT | CASSFKQSNEKLFF | - | TRBJ1-4 | TRBV5-4 | -
TGTGCCAGCAGCGGGGATAGAGCGGGGAGGGCCTACGAGCAGTACTTC | CASSGDRAGRAYEQYF | - | TRBJ2-7 | TRBV7-2 | TRBD2
TGTTCCAGCAGCCCATTTTTGGGCAGGCCTAACACCGGGGAGCTGTTTTTT | CSSSPFLGRPNTGELFF | - | TRBJ2-2 | TRBV7-9 | -
TGTGCCAGCAGCTTAGCAGGATACTCCTACAATGAGCAGTTCTTC | CASSLAGYSYNEQFF | few | TRBJ2-1 | TRBV7-3 | -
TGTGCCTGGAGTCCCGGGGCCTACAATGAGCAGTTCTTC | CAWSPGAYNEQFF | - | TRBJ2-1 | TRBV30 | -
TGTGCCAGCAGCTTGAGGGGTAAAACTGAAAAACTGTTTTTT | CASSLRGKTEKLFF | - | TRBJ1-4 | TRBV5-4 | -
TGTGCCAGCCGTGCTTTAAGGAGGGAGGGAGAGACCCAGTACTTC | CASRALRREGETQYF | - | TRBJ2-5 | TRBV19 | TRBD2
TGTGCCAGCAGCCTTCAGACCAGGAGGTATGGCTACACCTTC | CASSLQTRRYGYTF | - | TRBJ1-2 | TRBV14 | -
TGCGCCAGCAGCCAAGATAGGTTACAGGACACTGAAGCTTTCTTT | CASSQDRLQDTEAFF | - | TRBJ1-1 | TRBV4-1 | -
TGTGCCAGCAGGCGCCGGCAGCCCCAGCATTTT | CASRRRQPQHF | - | TRBJ1-5 | TRBV21-1 | -
TGCGCCAGCAGCTTGGAGGTGGGAGCTAACTATGGCTACACCTTC | CASSLEVGANYGYTF | - | TRBJ1-2 | TRBV5-1 | -
TGTGCCAGCAGTTACTACAGGAACTACGAGCAGTACTTC | CASSYYRNYEQYF | - | TRBJ2-7 | TRBV6-5 | -
TGCGCCAGCAGCTTGGCCGGGACAGGGGGTAATGAAAAACTGTTTTTT | CASSLAGTGGNEKLFF | - | TRBJ1-4 | TRBV5-1 | TRBD1
TGTGCCAGCAGTCCTTGGGGGCCCGACCCGGGCTACACCTTC | CASSPWGPDPGYTF | - | TRBJ1-2 | TRBV27 | -
TGTGCCAGCAGCTTGGTGCCGACTCGCTGGGATGAAAAACTGTTTTTT | CASSLVPTRWDEKLFF | - | TRBJ1-4 | TRBV5-5 | -
TGTGCCAGCAGTGGTACAGGCGTTAACTATGGCTACACCTTC | CASSGTGVNYGYTF | - | TRBJ1-2 | TRBV25-1 | -
TGTGCCAGCAGTGAACCCGGGTCAAAGGATGAGCAGTTCTTC | CASSEPGSKDEQFF | few | TRBJ2-1 | TRBV25-1 | -
TGTGCCAGCAGCTACGGAGGGCACGAGACCCAGTACTTC | CASSYGGHETQYF | - | TRBJ2-5 | TRBV6-5 | -